Each of the 8 T cell receptor beta chains below was sequenced from the same sample in a study of lymphopenia after photon versus proton radiotherapy. The protocol was immunoSEQ multiplex PCR, while the TCRdb copy is restricted to in-frame clones and leaves out a portion. The sample lists tens of thousands of clones; 80% to 90% were seen once. The source was peripheral blood, collected from a patient treated with proton-based radiotherapy. Receptors were obtained from a man aged 60 to 69 with pancreatic cancer.

This chain uses TRBV19 with TRBJ1-3; D is perhaps TRBD1 (6 bases). V was clipped by 6 bases and J by 5 bases, with 14 bases between them. This CDR3 has 14 residues. CDR1 LNHDA and CDR2 SQIVND come from the germline V gene (reference sequence). The CDR3 DNA reads TGTGCCAGTAGGCAAACAGGGAATCGAAACACCATATATTTT. Amino acid sequence: CASRQTGNRNTIYF.

This CDR3 reads CATSRGRVNEQFF. DNA for the CDR3: TGTGCCACCAGTAGGGGTCGGGTAAATGAGCAGTTCTTC. The chain joins TRBV15 to TRBJ2-1; D may be TRBD1 (5 bases). Germline assignment: CDR1 LNHNV and CDR2 YYDKDF (reference sequence). The germline V and J ends were trimmed by 6 bases and 7 bases, with 13 bases remaining between them. This CDR3 is built from 13 residues.

The chain combines TRBV15 with TRBJ2-1; 11 bases fit TRBD1. CDR1 and CDR2 (germline): LNHNV, YYDKDF (reference sequence). Trimming removed 9 bases from V and 4 bases from J; junction bases left unmatched: 5. The CDR3 loop spans 14 amino acids. The CDR3 DNA sequence: TGTGCCACTTGGGGGACAGGGGGATACAATGAGCAGTTCTTC. Its protein is CATWGTGGYNEQFF.

The rearrangement joins TRBV4-1 to TRBJ2-5; 9 bases line up with TRBD1. With V trimmed by 1 base and J by 4 bases, 4 bases remained unmatched. This CDR3 contains 15 residues. Germline values: CDR1 MGHRA, CDR2 YSYEKL. CDR3 sequence reads: CASSQAEDRGETQYF. CDR3 nucleotides: TGCGCCAGCAGCCAAGCCGAGGACAGGGGAGAGACCCAGTACTTC.

This rearrangement joins TRBV28 to TRBJ1-2; 8 nucleotides match TRBD1. Germline loops: CDR1 MDHEN, CDR2 SYDVKM. V lost 6 bases and J lost 6; bases outside the gene matches: 12. The CDR3 spans 15 residues. The chain's CDR3 is CASRKGQGASHGYTF. CDR3 DNA sequence: TGTGCCAGCAGAAAGGGGCAGGGGGCCTCCCATGGCTACACCTTC.

This chain uses TRBV7-8 with TRBJ2-1, with D unclear. Trimming removed 5 bases from V and 8 bases from J, with 13 bases in between. From germline, CDR1 is SGHVS and CDR2 FQNEAQ. This CDR3 is 13 amino acids long. CDR3 in amino acids: CASSPYSVDEQFF. In DNA form, the CDR3 reads TGTGCCAGCAGCCCTTACTCGGTGGATGAGCAGTTCTTC.

This clone was found a few times. The CDR3 nucleotides are TGTGCCAGTTCAAGGGACGGAGGCCCCACCGGGGAGCTGTTTTTT. Protein sequence: CASSRDGGPTGELFF. The chain carries TRBV6-5 and TRBJ2-2; D is possibly TRBD1 or TRBD2 (5 bases each). The V gene lost 9 bases and the J gene lost 4 bases, with 18 bases spanning the gap. Germline-derived CDR1 and CDR2 are MNHEY and SVGAGI. This CDR3 contains 15 residues.

This clone was recorded only once. CDR3 DNA sequence: TGTGCCACCAGCAGAGGGCGCCAGAATTACAATGAGCAGTTCTTC. This codes for CATSRGRQNYNEQFF. This chain uses TRBV15 with TRBJ2-1; D unresolved. The germline V gene encodes CDR1 LNHNV and CDR2 YYDKDF (reference sequence). The CDR3 runs 15 residues. Trimming took 1 base from V and 4 from J, leaving 11 bases between them.